This T cell receptor (beta chain) stems from a study of blood T cell repertoires in COVID-19. The wider study: COVID-19 samples, acute and convalescent, were from the United States, Italy and Spain. PBMCs, B-cell-depleted T cells, or T cells provided the cDNA or gDNA that made up the material.

Under the authors' procedure: Amplification of reference gene primers provided the estimated nucleated cell counts. Clones were sequenced by immunoSEQ multiplex PCR, and TCRdb holds only the in-frame ones, with some missing. V and J calls and clone size are copied from that table; D and trimming were computed from the DNA. The sample consists of about 120,000 clones, roughly four fifths of them appearing once. Source material: peripheral blood. The source is a woman aged 60-75 years with acute or convalescent COVID-19.

In nucleotides, the CDR3 is TGCGCCAGCAGTATGGACGGGAGCAAAGACACTGAAGCTTTCTTT. Its translation: CASSMDGSKDTEAFF. The chain uses TRBV10-1 and TRBJ1-1, with no clear D. The ends were cut back, 5 bases at V and 3 bases at J, with 16 bases in the middle. Germline CDR1 WNHNN, CDR2 SYGVQD (reference sequence). The CDR3 contains 15 residues.